This T cell receptor (beta chain) was sequenced during a study of cytomegalovirus exposure and HLA in healthy donors (dated by TCRdb to 2017 to 2019). Looking at the study overall: An earlier analysis of about 560 of the donors reported 276 Gb of sequence data and around 110 million unique TCR beta sequences obtained from around 190 million T cells. An early release that covered approximately 600 HLA-typed donors contained approximately 320 gigabases of sequencing data and roughly 84 million unique TCR sequences. The genetic ancestry cluster associated with self-reported Caucasian donors included 80% to 90% of the approximately 430 genotyped donors. The study aimed to test whether signatures of past pathogen exposure could be identified by cataloging public T cell receptors. Using immunosequencing, the study profiled T cell repertoires from some 670 subjects and related those repertoires to cytomegalovirus serostatus. Besides the first cohort of roughly 640 subjects, a separate validation cohort made up of over 100 different subjects was used. To predict cytomegalovirus infection status, the study brought together high-throughput TCR immunosequencing, statistical association of individual TCRs with disease status, and machine learning. In a later analysis, previously published TCR beta repertoires from 600 to 850 donors were re-analyzed and high-resolution HLA genotyping was added so that TCR occurrence patterns could be studied. The later analysis used no new phenotypic data to find candidate immune exposures, relying instead on TCR beta sequences and their occurrence across donors. In an earlier analysis of over 550 of the donors, high-throughput TCR beta sequencing was used to judge whether each TCR beta V gene segment behaved as functional or pseudogenic. Alongside the repertoire data, information on donor age, sex, ethnicity and CMV serostatus was compiled. A later genetic analysis used genome-wide SNP genotypes for about three fifths of the 666 donors, treating that subset as a discovery cohort. All discovery cohort repertoires had been generated using a single sequencing platform. HLA typing included class I and class II loci at four-digit resolution. The number of donors typed differed by locus, with roughly 629-640 for A, B, C, DRB1 and DQB1, around 520 for DQA1, over 600 for DPA1, and approximately 470 for DPB1. Several DR-DQ haplotypes were treated as single units for association and clustering because of strong linkage in the cohort. Among a few hundred genotyped donors of the cohort, an average of around 240,000 unique TCR beta nucleotide sequences were sequenced per donor, roughly 18% of them non-productive. Results the study describes overall, beyond this receptor: An association between a missense DCLRE1C variant and V-gene and J-gene trimming of TCR beta chains was found in a later genetic analysis and replicated in an independent cohort. Because HLA typing was unavailable for some donors at each locus, only the typed subset was used in association tests. The cohort was sequenced for TCR beta chains only, and without alpha or paired-chain data the features that could be detected were limited. Most TCR sequences were observed very rarely across donors, whereas some public TCRs were present in many individuals. Strong co-occurrence of HLA alleles, especially DR and DQ, made assigning TCR associations to individual alleles difficult. Because counts were too low, some 16 rarely observed V segments, including chromosome 9 orphons, were excluded from the earlier analysis of 587 of the donors. The only immune exposure information available for the cohort was CMV serostatus. Linkage disequilibrium might explain the correlated functional status among segregating V segments, but an unknown experimental factor could not be ruled out. Presence/absence analyses assumed roughly uniform sequencing depth across donors, an assumption that may not hold. In vitro tests confirmed that three of the cytomegalovirus-associated TCR beta chains recognize cytomegalovirus antigens. A cluster of highly shared sequence variants was judged likely to be a technical artifact of the sequencing pipeline. In a later analysis, several top co-occurrence clusters were reported to appear linked to parvovirus B19, influenza, CMV and Epstein-Barr virus. At a false discovery rate of 0.05, a later analysis linked some 18,000 TCR beta sequences to specific HLA alleles. A further reported finding was that TCR beta sequences accurately predicted the HLA-A and HLA-B alleles for most subjects in the first cohort. A later genetic analysis reported fewer N-insertions in productive TCRs among donors in an Asian-associated ancestry cluster than the roughly 620-donor mean. Broadly in line with IMGT annotations, most TCR beta V segments showed up in productive rearrangements about 87% or about 30% of the time in an earlier analysis of under 700 of the donors. A later analysis found that HLA-associated TCR beta chains were more clonally expanded and had lower generation probabilities than equally common non-associated chains. Some IMGT-functional V segments, including TRBV6-2 and TRBV6-3, could not be distinguished by the 87-base-pair reads and were therefore excluded. The classifier was reported to diagnose cytomegalovirus status with high specificity and sensitivity in both the original and validation cohorts. The study listed 150 to 200 TCR beta chains as associated with cytomegalovirus. According to the authors, the approach could potentially be generalized to other disease states and immunological phenotypes. Most CMV-associated TCR beta chains appeared to be HLA-restricted in a later analysis, and the HLA associations seemed to be driven largely by CMV exposure. A later analysis found that TCR association rates varied across HLA loci, with DRB1 alleles showing the most associated TCRs and HLA-C alleles the fewest.

Preparation of the library involved the immunoSEQ multiplex PCR assay. A mixture of 60 forward primers for TCR Vbeta segments and 13 reverse primers for TCR Jbeta segments was used in the multiplex PCR. A multiplex PCR assay on genomic DNA amplified the CDR3 region of rearranged TCR beta genes. On the Illumina HiSeq System, the amplified TCR beta libraries were sequenced as 87-base-pair reads. On the study's bioinformatics: A later analysis tallied 75 million to 95 million unique TCR beta chains across the 700 or so repertoires, and about 12 million of those chains were shared by two or more donors. A nearest-neighbor algorithm error-corrected the raw reads and collapsed the reads into unique sequences, merging closely related sequences to remove PCR and sequencing errors. Alignment of CDR3 sequences to IMGT reference sequences was used to assign V, D and J gene segments. For a sequence to be retained, a match of at least six nucleotides to both a V gene segment and a J gene segment was required. A rearrangement was called productive if the CDR3 had no stop codons and remained in frame with V and J, and every other rearrangement was called non-productive. CDR3 was defined by IMGT convention, running from the second conserved V-encoded cysteine to the conserved J-encoded phenylalanine. The earlier analysis of about 610 of the donors excluded sequences that lacked an unambiguous match to a single V gene segment. In an earlier analysis of approximately 590 of the donors, V segments were called functional above 56.7% productive rearrangements and were called segregating when the between-donor standard deviation exceeded 5%. A statistical classification framework was built for diagnosing cytomegalovirus status from the catalog of TCR beta chain sequences. In a later analysis, TCR nucleotide sequences were compared against IMGT/GENE-DB human TR gene sequences so that V and J genes could be assigned. The TCRdist pipeline was used in a later analysis to assign CDR3 sequences and most-parsimonious VDJ recombination scenarios. In a later analysis, every TCR beta chain was defined by the combination of its CDR3 amino acid sequence and its V-gene family, and reads without a unique V-gene family were dropped. To address suspected cross-contamination and a sequencing artifact, a later analysis removed roughly 580 highly shared, low-generation-probability nucleotide sequences. In a later analysis, a clonal expansion index was calculated for each public chain from normalized within-repertoire ranks of inferred template counts. A later analysis computed generation probabilities with a VDJ recombination model fitted to out-of-frame rearrangements, and checked the results against IGoR. In a later analysis, TCR-TCR, TCR-HLA and TCR-CMV co-occurrence was scored with hypergeometric tests, and a repertoire-size bias correction was applied to TCR pairs. False discovery rates were estimated in a later analysis by permuting HLA or CMV assignments 20 times. A later analysis grouped co-occurring TCRs with DBSCAN, adding TCRdist sequence similarity when clustering within HLA-allele-positive subsets. For co-occurrence clustering, repertoires with fewer than 30,000 or more than 120,000 public chains were excluded, along with 5 or 6 repertoires with anomalous nucleotide sharing. In TCRdb, the immuneACCESS table is reduced to in-frame sequences with V and J assigned. These tables do not hold every clone; where another copy was compared, an unresolved V gene accounts for under half, and the others remain unexplained. V, J and clone size are taken as reported in that table, and D and trimming were inferred from the DNA itself. This sample's clone table shows some 44,000 clones. Of the sample, about 1.7% is held by the ten largest clones.

In total, around 600 healthy bone marrow donors made up the cohort. At the time of sampling, every cohort member was nominally healthy, though immune exposures that went unrecorded were likely present. The donor tested CMV seronegative, placing the donor among the 352 seronegative members of the cohort. Each donor provided a peripheral blood sample, and peripheral blood mononuclear cells were used for TCR beta sequencing. Genomic DNA was extracted from the blood cell samples with the Qiagen DNeasy Blood Extraction Kit. As to this clone: Its target antigen remains unknown.

Measured from the cysteine to the phenylalanine, the CDR3 is 17 residues long. Just the 51-base CDR3 DNA is kept, in frame starting at base 1. The germline V gene specifies MGHRA as CDR1 and YSYEKL as CDR2. V is cut back by 3 bases and J by 2 bases, with 6 bases in the junction unmatched. This receptor was obtained from a woman aged 25 to 39 in good health and CMV-seronegative. The sample consisted of PBMCs. The rearranged chain carries TRBV4-1 and TRBJ2-5, with TRBD2 identical over 13 junction bases. The DNA reads TGCGCCAGCAGCCACCCCGGGACTAGCGGGACTCAAGAGACCCAGTACTTC. Translation gives CASSHPGTSGTQETQYF.